This T cell receptor beta chain was obtained from a study of response to subunit inactivated influenza vaccine. Study-wide results and caveats: Each seasonal influenza vaccination recruits few new T cells, the authors suggested.

TCRdb reprocessed the RT-PCR reads via MiXCR and lists one record per CDR3 protein. The table shows approximately 520,000 distinct CDR3 sequences, with about 15% occurring only once. In the case of this clonotype: The antigen is undetermined.

This clonotype originated in a man between 45 and 75 years old who received an inactivated influenza vaccine. The sequencing used CD4+ T cells sorted from PBMCs, collected roughly 24 months after vaccination.

The CDR3 nucleotides are TGTGCCACCAGCAGGACCGGGACAGGGGCCTACAATGAGCAGTTCTTC. It is translated as CATSRTGTGAYNEQFF. This sequence joins TRBV15 and TRBJ2-1, with 10 bases that match TRBD1. CDR1 and CDR2 from the germline V gene are LNHNV and YYDKDF (reference sequence). The CDR3 contains 16 residues. The V and J ends lost 3 bases and 2 bases, in that order; junction bases with no gene match: 4.